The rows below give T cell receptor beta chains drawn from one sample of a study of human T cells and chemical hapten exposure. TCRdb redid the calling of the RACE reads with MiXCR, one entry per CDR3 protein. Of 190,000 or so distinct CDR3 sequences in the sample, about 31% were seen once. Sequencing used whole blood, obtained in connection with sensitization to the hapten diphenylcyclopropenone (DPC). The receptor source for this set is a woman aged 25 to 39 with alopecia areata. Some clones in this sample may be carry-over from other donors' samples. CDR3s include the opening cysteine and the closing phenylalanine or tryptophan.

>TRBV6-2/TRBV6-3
CASRAQGFFSGANVLTF
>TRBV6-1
CASSETGDQPQHF
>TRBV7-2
CASSSGGNIQYF
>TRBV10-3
CAISEFAEQFF
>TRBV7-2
CASSLALGVGGTSGGAEQYF
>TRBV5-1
CASSLSGGDNYGYTF
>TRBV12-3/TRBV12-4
CASSLDRESTDTQYF
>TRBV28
CASSRLAGGLWDTQYF
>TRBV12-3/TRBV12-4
CASSPQIGTSGSGEQFF
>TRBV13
CASSLGGAGSAEAFF
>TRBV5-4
CASRGTVDRSSTEAFF
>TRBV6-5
CASSLGQGAFEQYF
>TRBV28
CASSHQGSGYEQYF